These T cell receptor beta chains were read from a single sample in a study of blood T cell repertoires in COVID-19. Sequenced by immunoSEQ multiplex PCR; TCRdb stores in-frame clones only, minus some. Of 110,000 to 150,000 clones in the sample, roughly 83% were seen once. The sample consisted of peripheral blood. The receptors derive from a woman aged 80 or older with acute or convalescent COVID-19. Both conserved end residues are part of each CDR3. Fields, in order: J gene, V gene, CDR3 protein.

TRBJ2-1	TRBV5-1	CASSILGELSGEQFF
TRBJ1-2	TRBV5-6	CASSVTVSLGYTF
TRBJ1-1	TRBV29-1	CSVYRAGDTEAFF
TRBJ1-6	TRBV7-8	CASSLRRDREPLHF
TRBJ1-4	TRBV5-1	CASSLEGAFGEKLFF
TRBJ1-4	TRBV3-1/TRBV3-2	CASSQQGAQNEKLFF
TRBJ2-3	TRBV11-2	CASSMGQGPDTQYF
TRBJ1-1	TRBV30	CAYQRGSNTEAFF
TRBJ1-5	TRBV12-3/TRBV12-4	CASSPIQGQPQHF
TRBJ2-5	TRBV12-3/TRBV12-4	CASRSGSQETQYF
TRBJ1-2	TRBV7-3	CASSLLGGYASEGYTF
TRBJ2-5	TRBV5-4	CASSLDRLETQYF
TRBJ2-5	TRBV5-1	CASSVGTSGGIEETQYF
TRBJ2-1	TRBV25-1	CASSKRGAYNEQFF
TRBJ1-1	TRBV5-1	CAILPPDRGQGNTEAFF
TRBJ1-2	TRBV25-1	CASSDGAQDRYTF
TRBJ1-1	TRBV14	CASSQARGGTEAFF
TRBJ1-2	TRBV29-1	CSVEGGQGIDGYTF
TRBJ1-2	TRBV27	CASSLEGQGVNYGYTF
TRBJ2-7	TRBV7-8	CASSLRTGTYEQYF
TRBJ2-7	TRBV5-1	CASSLMGQGYEQYF
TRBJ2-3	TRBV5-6	CASSVRRNTDTQYF
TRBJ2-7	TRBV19	CASSSRWTGSYEQYF
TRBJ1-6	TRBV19	CASSGTENSYNSPLHF
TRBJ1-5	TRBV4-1	CASSQEGGGFNQPQHF
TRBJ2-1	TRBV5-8	CASSSRLAAAYNEQFF
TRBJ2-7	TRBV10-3	CAISEPEGGQRLSYEQYF
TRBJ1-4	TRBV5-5	CASSFGRTNEKLFF
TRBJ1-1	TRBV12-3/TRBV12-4	CASSLRQRYEAFF
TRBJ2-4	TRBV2	CASSPGLVAKNIQYF
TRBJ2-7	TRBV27	CASSLPGQGHYEQYF
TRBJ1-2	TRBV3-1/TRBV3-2	CASSQDNRGLGYTF
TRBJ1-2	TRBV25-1	CASTGGDGSYGYTF
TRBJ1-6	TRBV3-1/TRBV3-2	CASRRGDSRRTNSPLHF
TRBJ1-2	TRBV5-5	CASGRGDHGYTF
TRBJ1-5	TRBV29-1	CSVGQGGNQPQHF
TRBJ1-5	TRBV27	CASSSEFRQGRGSNQPQHF
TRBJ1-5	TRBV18	CASRRTHRQGRNQPQHF
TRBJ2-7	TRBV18	CASSPPQLYEQYF
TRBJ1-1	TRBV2	CASSGAIMLNTEAFF
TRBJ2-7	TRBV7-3	CASSLIGQGISEQYF
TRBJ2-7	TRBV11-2	CASSLDQVWIQDIYEQYF
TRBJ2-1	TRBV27	CASSQLPGGADNEQFF
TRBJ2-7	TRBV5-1	CASSPGQERSYEQYF
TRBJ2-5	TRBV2	CASMGLAGVGETQYF
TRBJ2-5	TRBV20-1	CSARGAQTQYF
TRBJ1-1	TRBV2	CASSAAGTGVLFTEAFF
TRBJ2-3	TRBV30	CAWQRGNTDTQYF
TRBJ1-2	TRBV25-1	CASSDPGGYWSGYTF
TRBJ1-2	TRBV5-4	CASSLGMAGERYGYTF
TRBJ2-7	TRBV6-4	CASSVTSGGSYEQYF
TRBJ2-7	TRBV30	CAWSVITGYGFNEQYF
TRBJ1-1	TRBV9	CASSVGTLLGTEAFF
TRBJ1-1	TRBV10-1	CASSKGLTLNTEAFF
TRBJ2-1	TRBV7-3	CASSLSSSTLVNEQFF